This T cell receptor beta chain derives from a study of shared clonotypes between healthy human individuals. Study background: The plates for each donor numbered three CD4 naive, three CD4 memory, two CD8 naive and one CD8 memory.

Study observations and caveats: Blood was the only sampled material, and tissue repertoires likely differ. Four donors shared roughly 5% of their naive CD4 clonotypes.

Details on this clone: Its antigen is currently unknown.

The naive CD8 subset, CD45RO-negative cells positively selected for CCR7, excluded terminally differentiated effector memory CD45RA+ cells. The sorted-subset replicate PCRs were given about 210 ng DNA, which is 25,000 to 35,000 T cell genomes. Only in-frame clones appear in the TCRdb table, and some are missing; sequencing was by immunoSEQ multiplex PCR. The sample records hundreds of thousands of clones, nearly 95% being singletons. The V gene's germline CDR1 is SNHLY and CDR2 FYNNEI. This CDR3 is built from 14 residues. V lost 2 bases and J 4 bases, leaving 11 bases between the germline ends. The chain links TRBV2 to TRBJ1-2; no firm D call. The sample consisted of naive CD8+ T cells sorted from blood. This sequence was found in a man aged 30 to 39 in good health. CDR3 nucleotide sequence: TGTGCCAGCAGTGAATGGGATTCCTTCTATGGCTACACCTTC. It is translated as CASSEWDSFYGYTF.